Shown below are 26 T cell receptor beta chains from a single sample sequenced in a study of early T cells in non-severe SARS-CoV-2 infection. TCRdb used MiXCR to reprocess the 5' RACE reads, holding one entry per CDR3 protein. The table has under 80,000 distinct CDR3 sequences, around a tenth seen once. Sequencing was performed on whole blood. The receptors derive from an adult who was a healthcare worker with PCR-confirmed SARS-CoV-2 infection or an uninfected control (not recorded which).

This clonotype was seen ten or more times. The chain recombines TRBV27 with TRBJ1-2; D remains unclear. Germline V gives CDR1 MNHEY, CDR2 SMNVEV (reference sequence). The CDR3 has 15 residues. V lost 4 bases and J lost 5, with 17 bases in between. CDR3 nucleotide sequence: TGTGCCAGCAGTTCTCGGACTGGAAACCTATATGGCTACACCTTC. Protein product: CASSSRTGNLYGYTF.

This clonotype was recorded many times. This chain links TRBV11-2 with TRBJ2-7, with 8 bases aligning to TRBD1. This CDR3 spans 14 amino acids. Trimming took 5 bases from V and 5 from J; bases not matched to a gene: 8. Germline V gene lookup returns CDR1 SGHAT and CDR2 FQNNGV. The CDR3 spells CASSPRQGRNEQYF. In DNA, the CDR3 is TGTGCCAGCAGCCCCCGACAGGGGAGAAACGAGCAGTACTTC.

This clonotype was observed a handful of times. The V call is TRBV6-1, the J call TRBJ2-3; tentative D call: TRBD2 (6 bases). The CDR3 is made up of 14 amino acids. Trimming removed 8 bases from V and 1 base from J, with 13 bases in between. Germline lookup yields CDR1 MNHNS and CDR2 SASEGT. CDR3 bases: TGTGCCAGCGGGGTGGAGCGGGGCACAGATACGCAGTATTTT. It codes for CASGVERGTDTQYF.

This clonotype has ten or more counts. The rearrangement uses TRBV11-2 and TRBJ2-7; either TRBD1 or TRBD2 may fit D (5 bases each). The CDR3 loop spans 12 amino acids. Per the germline V gene, CDR1 is SGHAT and CDR2 is FQNNGV. Trimming removed 6 bases at V and 5 bases at J, with 11 bases between. CDR3 loop: CASRKLGDEQYF. In nucleotides, the CDR3 is TGTGCCAGCAGGAAGTTGGGGGACGAGCAGTACTTC.

This clonotype was detected a few times. This rearrangement joins TRBV6-1 to TRBJ2-1; 7 nucleotides match TRBD2. The germline V gene encodes CDR1 MNHNS and CDR2 SASEGT. This CDR3 region has 17 residues. The V and J ends lost 1 base and 7 bases, in that order; junction bases with no gene match: 13. The CDR3 DNA follows: TGTGCCAGCAGTGAAGAAGCGCCTAGCGGCCTTGGTAATGAGCAGTTCTTC. It translates to CASSEEAPSGLGNEQFF.

About this clonotype: This clone may be a read error of a much larger clone one base away. V gene TRBV12-3 or TRBV12-4 combines with J gene TRBJ2-7; the match to TRBD1 covers 9 bases. The CDR3 has 15 residues. Trimming cost V 4 bases and J 9 bases; bases outside gene matches: 13. CDR3: CASSYGTGRPGLQYF. CDR3 nucleotides: TGTGCCAGCAGTTATGGGACAGGGCGACCGGGTTTGCAGTACTTC.

This clonotype was picked up a small number of times. The chain employs TRBV7-2 and TRBJ2-3; 13 bases line up with TRBD2. The CDR3 is 17 residues long. CDR1 is SGHTA, CDR2 FQGNSA, per germline. V dropped 5 bases and J dropped 3; count of bases not matched to a gene: 8. The DNA for the CDR3 is TGTGCCAGCAGCGACCCTACTAGCGGGGGGGCGACAGATACGCAGTATTTT. It codes for CASSDPTSGGATDTQYF. Combining the CDR3 with reference TRBV7-2 and TRBJ2-3 gives the whole variable domain GAGVSQSPSNKVTEKGKDVELRCDPISGHTALYWYRQSLGQGLEFLIYFQGNSAPDKSGLPSDRFSAERTGGSVSTLTIQRTQQEDSAVYLCASSDPTSGGATDTQYFGPGTRLTVL.

There are many counts of this clonotype. This chain uses TRBV20-1 with TRBJ2-7; D is unclear. Germline V lookup: CDR1 DFQATT, CDR2 SNEGSKA (reference sequence). This CDR3 is built from 15 residues. V was cut by 6 bases and J by 0 bases, with 18 bases left in between. The CDR3 nucleotides are TGCAGTGCCATCCAATTTGGACGGCCCTCCTACGAGCAGTACTTC. It yields the protein CSAIQFGRPSYEQYF.

The chain combines TRBV29-1 with TRBJ2-7, with TRBD2 matching over 9 bases. Germline values: CDR1 SQVTM, CDR2 ANQGSEA. The V segment lost 7 bases and the J segment 5 bases; nucleotides outside the gene matches: 6. The CDR3 consists of 12 residues. The CDR3 protein is CSAFAGGNEQYF. The DNA for the CDR3 is TGCAGCGCCTTTGCGGGGGGGAACGAGCAGTACTTC.

The sample holds many counts of this clonotype. The chain employs TRBV20-1 and TRBJ1-2; a possible D gene is TRBD1 (6 bases). The CDR3 spans 20 residues. V gave up 2 bases and J gave up 0 bases, with 28 bases separating them. The germline V gene encodes CDR1 DFQATT and CDR2 SNEGSKA (reference sequence). CDR3 protein: CSARYAQGLRTLYSNYGYTF. The CDR3, as DNA: TGCAGTGCTAGATACGCCCAGGGGCTACGGACACTATACTCTAACTATGGCTACACCTTC.

This clonotype appeared a few times. A read error may produce the germline difference seen at one junction end. The J gene is TRBJ1-5, the V gene TRBV7-9, with D perhaps TRBD1 (6 bases). The CDR3 is 14 amino acids. Germline V gives CDR1 SEHNR, CDR2 FQNEAQ (reference sequence). Written as DNA, the CDR3 is TGTGCCAGCAGCCTAGCGGGGGCCGGTCAGCCCCAGCATTTT. Translating gives CASSLAGAGQPQHF.

The chain is built from TRBV19 and TRBJ1-2; D is perhaps TRBD1 (6 bases). V gave up 8 bases and J gave up 5 bases, with 15 bases separating them. Per the germline V gene, CDR1 is LNHDA and CDR2 is SQIVND (reference sequence). The CDR3 runs to 13 residues. DNA for the CDR3: TGTGCCAGTCTAGGACAGACTTTTTATGGCTACACCTTC. Encoded protein: CASLGQTFYGYTF.

This clonotype was recorded a few times. This chain uses TRBV5-1 with TRBJ2-5, with 12 nucleotides matching TRBD2. The germline V gene encodes CDR1 SGHRS and CDR2 YFSETQ. The CDR3 length is 13 residues. V shed 8 bases and J 5 bases; nucleotides not matched to a gene: 4. The CDR3 sequence is CASRLAGVETQYF. The CDR3 bases are TGCGCCAGTCGACTAGCGGGAGTTGAGACCCAGTACTTC.

This clonotype occurred many times. The rearrangement uses TRBV2 and TRBJ2-3, with TRBD2 matching over 14 bases. Germline CDR1 and CDR2: SNHLY and FYNNEI. The CDR3 is 17 amino acids. V shed 7 bases and J 4 bases; nucleotides not matched to a gene: 10. The CDR3 sequence: CASILGPGLAGADTQYF. For the CDR3, the DNA is TGTGCCAGCATTCTAGGACCGGGACTAGCGGGAGCAGATACGCAGTATTTT.

This clonotype has just a few counts. The chain couples TRBV7-2 to TRBJ2-3, with D perhaps matching TRBD2 (7 bases). The germline V gene encodes CDR1 SGHTA and CDR2 FQGNSA. The CDR3 spans 14 residues. V lost 3 bases and J 5 bases, leaving 12 bases between the germline ends. CDR3 sequence: CASSFRGALDTQYF. CDR3 in DNA: TGTGCCAGCAGCTTCCGGGGGGCCCTAGATACGCAGTATTTT.

This clonotype was seen more than once but under ten times. The V and J genes are TRBV5-5 and TRBJ2-7; tentatively, D is TRBD1 or TRBD2 (5 bases each). The CDR3 length is 13 residues. V was cut by 4 bases and J by 8 bases, with 16 bases left in between. The germline V gene encodes CDR1 SGHKS and CDR2 YYEKEE (reference sequence). The CDR3 DNA reads as TGTGCCAGCAGCCCCCCGGGACCCCTCAAGCAGTACTTC. Translated, it gives CASSPPGPLKQYF. The whole variable domain, filled in from reference TRBV5-5 and TRBJ2-7, reads DAGVTQSPTHLIKTRGQQVTLRCSPISGHKSVSWYQQVLGQGPQFIFQYYEKEERGRGNFPDRFSARQFPNYSSELNVNALLLGDSALYLCASSPPGPLKQYFGPGTRLTVT.

There are a few counts of this clonotype. The chain is built from TRBV5-1 and TRBJ1-2; the D gene is possibly TRBD1 (6 bases). The V gene's germline CDR1 is SGHRS and CDR2 YFSETQ. V shed 2 bases and J shed 6 bases, with 11 bases lying between them. The CDR3 totals 13 residues. CDR3 amino acids: CASSFTGPNGYTF. The DNA of the CDR3 is TGCGCCAGCAGCTTTACAGGGCCCAATGGCTACACCTTC.

There are a few counts of this clonotype. The chain couples TRBV11-2 to TRBJ2-6; a possible D gene is TRBD1 (5 bases). The V gene's germline CDR1 is SGHAT and CDR2 FQNNGV. Trimming removed 5 bases from V and 2 bases from J, with 10 bases in between. The CDR3 runs 15 residues. DNA for the CDR3: TGTGCCAGCAGCACAAGGGGTACTGGGGCCAACGTCCTGACTTTC. Translated: CASSTRGTGANVLTF.

The V gene is TRBV11-2, the J gene TRBJ2-1; TRBD2 aligns across 14 bases. V trimming: 5 bases; J trimming: 1 base; junction bases outside the gene matches: 16. This CDR3 comprises 21 residues. Germline CDR1 reads SGHAT; CDR2 reads FQNNGV. The CDR3 DNA sequence: TGTGCCAGCAGCCCCCAAGGGGGGGGACTAGCGGGAGCCGAGTCCTACAATGAGCAGTTCTTC. Protein: CASSPQGGGLAGAESYNEQFF.

In its sample, this clonotype was seen many times. The chain combines TRBV18 with TRBJ1-5; weak D call: TRBD1 (6 bases). CDR3 length: 14 residues. V shed 3 bases and J shed 5 bases, with 11 bases lying between them. Germline values: CDR1 KGHSH, CDR2 LQKENI. The CDR3 sequence is CASSPARGDQPQHF. For the CDR3, the DNA is TGTGCCAGCTCACCGGCCAGGGGCGATCAGCCCCAGCATTTT.

The chain combines TRBV10-2 with TRBJ2-6, with D tentatively TRBD2 (7 bases). The CDR3 runs to 16 residues. Trimming stripped 3 bases from V and 2 bases from J, with 11 bases between. The germline V gene has CDR1 WSHSY and CDR2 SAAADI. CDR3 DNA: TGCGCCAGCAGTGATGGGGGGGCGGCTGGGGCCAACGTCCTGACTTTC. It specifies CASSDGGAAGANVLTF.

The V call is TRBV7-2, the J call TRBJ2-7; 9 bases are a match to TRBD1. This CDR3 has 15 residues. Trimming at V came to 7 bases and at J to 3 bases, leaving 10 bases not matched to a gene. Germline V gene lookup returns CDR1 SGHTA and CDR2 FQGNSA. Written as DNA, the CDR3 is TGTGCCAGCACCCCCAACCCGGGACAGGGCTACGAGCAGTACTTC. Encoded protein: CASTPNPGQGYEQYF.

The sample holds many counts of this clonotype. In DNA, the CDR3 is TGCGCCAGCAGCTTGGTCGCGGGAGGGCCGAGCAATGAGCAGTTCTTC. It codes for CASSLVAGGPSNEQFF. This chain links TRBV5-1 with TRBJ2-1; 9 bases are shared with TRBD2. The germline gives CDR1 SGHRS, CDR2 YFSETQ. This CDR3 comprises 16 residues. The V and J ends lost 0 bases and 6 bases, in that order; junction bases with no gene match: 7.

The sample holds many counts of this clonotype. The CDR3 protein is CSVEVQAGNEQFF. The CDR3 DNA is TGCAGCGTTGAGGTCCAGGCAGGAAATGAGCAGTTCTTC. The gene calls are TRBV29-1 and TRBJ2-1; no definite D call. Germline V lookup: CDR1 SQVTM, CDR2 ANQGSEA. This CDR3 has 13 amino acids. Trimming took off 3 bases at V and 7 bases at J, with 13 bases between the two ends.

The chain uses TRBV5-1 and TRBJ1-1; D is perhaps TRBD1 (5 bases). The germline V gene encodes CDR1 SGHRS and CDR2 YFSETQ. This CDR3 region has 13 residues. V was shortened by 0 bases and J by 8 bases, with 11 bases between the two germline ends. CDR3: CASSLVPGTEAFF. CDR3 nucleotide sequence: TGCGCCAGCAGCTTGGTACCAGGGACCGAAGCTTTCTTT.

This clonotype came up a few times. The genes are TRBV12-3 or TRBV12-4 and TRBJ2-3; D may be TRBD2 (5 bases). The CDR3 contains 15 residues. The V end lost 0 bases, the J end lost 1 base, and 8 bases lay between the germline ends. CDR3 amino acids: CASSLAGVGTDTQYF. In nucleotides, the CDR3 is TGTGCCAGCAGTTTAGCCGGGGTGGGCACAGATACGCAGTATTTT.